The following is a T cell receptor beta chain sequence with its context. No cognate antigen has been identified for it. Within one base of it there is no much larger clone, and no base qualities were kept. The sample originates from a study of shared T cell receptors in the human thymus (dated by TCRdb to the early 2020s). About the investigation overall: The study examined how the human thymus generates shared, self-reactive T-cell receptor alpha chains.

The CDR3 sequence holds 18 residues, the cysteine and phenylalanine included. The sequence is cut down to CDR3 DNA, 54 bases in frame from base 1. CDR1 MDHEN and CDR2 SYDVKM are derived from the germline V gene. Trimming takes 5 bases off V and 2 bases off J; junction bases not matched to a gene: 16. The library was generated by the immunoSEQ multiplex PCR assay. The clones in this table, taken by TCRdb from immuneACCESS, are in-frame only. Not every clone is retained; where verified, under half of the shortfall comes from an unresolved V gene, and the cause of the rest is unknown. Across this sample there are some 720,000 clones, with around 87% seen only once. Approximately 0.01% of the sample is held by the ten biggest clonotypes. This sample also appeared in a second study, on human thymus T cells. As that second paper reports: In Finland, the donors were immunologically healthy infants who were having open corrective cardiac surgery for congenital heart defects. The thymus tissue came from surgical resects taken out during corrective cardiac surgery. Both the thymic and the peripheral blood repertoires appeared to show biased V and J gene segment usage. According to the related research, thymic TCR repertoires were highly overlapping among unrelated individuals. TCR alpha and beta repertoires from about eight infant thymus samples and a few related peripheral blood samples were characterized in the study. Donor ages ranged from about 7 to 250 days, and the cohort comprised six or seven male and two female infants. Thymocytes were mechanically released from the tissue and were stored as pellets of roughly 9.5-34 million cells at -70 degrees C. A QIAsymphony instrument was used to extract genomic DNA from frozen cell pellets. The immunoSEQ multiplex PCR assay was used to amplify the TCRB and TCRAD loci from a standardized quantity of quality-controlled genomic DNA. The amplicons spanned the V(D)J region and were long enough to cover the CDR3 and allow V and J genes to be identified. The commercial immunoSEQ service was used to sequence amplicons on an Illumina platform. Primer bias and sequencing errors were corrected as previously described, and TCRAD and TCRB were defined on the basis of the IMGT database. immunoSEQ Analyzer 3.0 and VDJTools were used for repertoire analysis, which covered basic statistics, V/J segment usage, diversity estimates, rarefaction and pairwise overlap. Diversity was estimated using the Chao1, ChaoE, Efron-Thisted, Shannon and inverse Simpson indices, and was also estimated on datasets down-sampled to the size of the smallest sample. Repertoire overlap was assessed by strict matching of CDR3 nucleotide sequence, V gene and J gene, and clustering was done by Jaccard-based multidimensional scaling. On average, roughly 800,000 unique TCRB clonotypes were obtained from thymus samples, compared with approximately 84,000 from blood samples.

The sample comprised thymocytes. This sequence uses TRBV28 and TRBJ2-7, with 9 middle bases fitting TRBD2. This sequence originates from a boy under two years old with a congenital heart defect. Donor details come from another sample of the same person, matched by shared clones. The DNA sequence follows: TGTGCCAGCAGTGTGGTGGTAGCGGGAGTACCTTCCGCCTACGAGCAGTACTTC. It encodes CASSVVVAGVPSAYEQYF.